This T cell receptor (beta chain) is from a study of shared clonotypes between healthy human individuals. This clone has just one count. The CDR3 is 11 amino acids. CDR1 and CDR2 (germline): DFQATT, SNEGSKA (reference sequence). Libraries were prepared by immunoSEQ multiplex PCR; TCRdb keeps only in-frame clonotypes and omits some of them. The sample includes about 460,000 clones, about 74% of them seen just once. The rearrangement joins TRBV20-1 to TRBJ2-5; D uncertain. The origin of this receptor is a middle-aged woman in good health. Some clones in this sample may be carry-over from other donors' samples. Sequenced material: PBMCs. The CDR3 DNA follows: TGCAGCACAGAGGATCAAGAGACCCAGTACTTC. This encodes CSTEDQETQYF.